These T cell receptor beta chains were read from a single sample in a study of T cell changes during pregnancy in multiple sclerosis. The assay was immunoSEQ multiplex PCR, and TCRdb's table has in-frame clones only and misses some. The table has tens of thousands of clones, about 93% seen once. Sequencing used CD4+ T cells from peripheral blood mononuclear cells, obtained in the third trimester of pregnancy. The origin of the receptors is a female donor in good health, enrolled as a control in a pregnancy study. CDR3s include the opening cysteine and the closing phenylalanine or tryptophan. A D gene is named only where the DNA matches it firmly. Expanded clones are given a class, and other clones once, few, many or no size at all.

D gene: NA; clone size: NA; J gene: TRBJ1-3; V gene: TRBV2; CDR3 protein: CASLTDPGSGNTIYF; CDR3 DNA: TGTGCCAGCTTGACCGACCCGGGCTCTGGAAACACCATATATTTT
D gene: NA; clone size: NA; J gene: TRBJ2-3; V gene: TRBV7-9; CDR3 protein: CASSLNQGRGGADTQYF; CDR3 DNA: TGTGCCAGCAGCTTAAATCAGGGGAGAGGAGGTGCAGATACGCAGTATTTT
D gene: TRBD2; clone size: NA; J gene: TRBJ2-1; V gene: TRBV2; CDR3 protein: CASSFGGLDNPHPFF; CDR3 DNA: TGTGCCAGCAGCTTTGGGGGACTAGATAATCCCCATCCGTTCTTC
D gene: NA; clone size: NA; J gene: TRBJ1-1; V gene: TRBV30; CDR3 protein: CAWIPTGGTANTEAFF; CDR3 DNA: TGTGCCTGGATTCCTACGGGGGGTACGGCCAACACTGAAGCTTTCTTT
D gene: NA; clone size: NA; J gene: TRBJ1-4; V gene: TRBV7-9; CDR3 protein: CASSLDSGLNEKLFF; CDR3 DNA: TGTGCCAGCAGCTTAGACTCAGGGCTTAATGAAAAACTGTTTTTT
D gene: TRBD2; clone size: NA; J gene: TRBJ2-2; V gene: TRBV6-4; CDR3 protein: CASSRLAGGPRANTGELFF; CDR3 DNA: TGTGCCAGCAGTCGACTAGCGGGGGGCCCGAGAGCGAACACCGGGGAGCTGTTTTTT
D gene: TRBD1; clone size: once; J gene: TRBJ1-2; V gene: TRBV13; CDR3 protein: CASSLGGTGVYGYTF; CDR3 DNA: TGTGCCAGCAGCTTAGGTGGGACAGGGGTCTATGGCTACACCTTC
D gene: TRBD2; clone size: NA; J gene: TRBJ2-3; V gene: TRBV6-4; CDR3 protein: CATRGRAVTDTQYF; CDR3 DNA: TGTGCCACTCGTGGGAGGGCCGTCACAGATACGCAGTATTTT
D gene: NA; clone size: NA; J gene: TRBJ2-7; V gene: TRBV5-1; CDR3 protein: CASSLALGQATEQYF; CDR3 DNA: TGCGCCAGCAGCTTGGCCCTAGGCCAAGCCACCGAGCAGTACTTC
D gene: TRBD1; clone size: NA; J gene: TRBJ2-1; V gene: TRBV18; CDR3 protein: CASSPPGTVYNEQFF; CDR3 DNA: TGTGCCAGCTCACCACCGGGGACAGTTTACAATGAGCAGTTCTTC
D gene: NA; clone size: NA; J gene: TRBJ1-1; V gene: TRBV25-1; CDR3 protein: CASSDLAGPTLEAFF; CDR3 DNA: TGTGCCAGCAGTGATCTAGCCGGGCCGACTCTTGAAGCTTTCTTT
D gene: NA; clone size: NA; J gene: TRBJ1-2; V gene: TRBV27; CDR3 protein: CASSKTGSVGYGYTF; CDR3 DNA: TGTGCCAGCAGTAAGACAGGTAGTGTTGGCTATGGCTACACCTTC
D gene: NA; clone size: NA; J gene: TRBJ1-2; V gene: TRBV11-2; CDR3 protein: CASSPNGNGYTF; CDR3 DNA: TGTGCCAGCAGCCCGAACGGGAATGGCTACACCTTC
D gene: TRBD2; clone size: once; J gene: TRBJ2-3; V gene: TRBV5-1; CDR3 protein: CASSLEAGGRSDTQYF; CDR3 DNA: TGCGCCAGCAGCTTGGAAGCGGGGGGCCGTTCAGATACGCAGTATTTT
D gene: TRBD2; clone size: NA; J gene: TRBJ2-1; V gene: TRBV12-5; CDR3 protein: CASGLVLGLAGGEQFF; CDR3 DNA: TGTGCTAGTGGTTTGGTCCTGGGACTAGCGGGAGGTGAGCAGTTCTTC
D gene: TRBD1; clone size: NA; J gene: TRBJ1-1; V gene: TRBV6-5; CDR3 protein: CASRQGTEAFF; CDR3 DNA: TGTGCCTCTAGACAGGGCACTGAAGCTTTCTTT
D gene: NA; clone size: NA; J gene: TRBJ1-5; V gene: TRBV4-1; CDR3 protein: CASSQEGTYSNQPQHF; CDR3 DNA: TGCGCCAGCAGCCAAGAAGGGACTTATAGCAATCAGCCCCAGCATTTT
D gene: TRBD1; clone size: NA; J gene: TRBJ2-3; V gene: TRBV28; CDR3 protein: CASRVGTATDTQYF; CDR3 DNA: TGTGCCAGCAGGGTCGGGACAGCCACAGATACGCAGTATTTT
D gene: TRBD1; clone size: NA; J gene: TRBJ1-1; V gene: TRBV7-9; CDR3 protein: CASSLGTANTEAFF; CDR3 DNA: TGTGCCAGCAGCCTCGGGACAGCGAACACTGAAGCTTTCTTT
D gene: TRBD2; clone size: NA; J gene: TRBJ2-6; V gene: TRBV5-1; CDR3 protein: CASSTFSLAGGWSGANVLTF; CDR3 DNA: TGCGCCAGCAGCACCTTTTCCCTCGCGGGGGGTTGGTCTGGGGCCAACGTCCTGACTTTC